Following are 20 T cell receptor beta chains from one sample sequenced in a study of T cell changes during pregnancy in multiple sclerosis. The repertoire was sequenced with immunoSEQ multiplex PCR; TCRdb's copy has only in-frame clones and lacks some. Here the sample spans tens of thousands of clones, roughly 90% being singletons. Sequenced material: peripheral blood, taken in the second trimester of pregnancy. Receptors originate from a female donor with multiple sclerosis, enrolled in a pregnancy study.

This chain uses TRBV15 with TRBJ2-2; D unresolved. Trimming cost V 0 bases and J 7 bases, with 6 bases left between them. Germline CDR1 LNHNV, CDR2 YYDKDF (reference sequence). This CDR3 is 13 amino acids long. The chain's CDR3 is CATSRDRVGELFF. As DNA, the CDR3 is TGTGCCACCAGCAGAGATCGAGTCGGGGAGCTGTTTTTT.

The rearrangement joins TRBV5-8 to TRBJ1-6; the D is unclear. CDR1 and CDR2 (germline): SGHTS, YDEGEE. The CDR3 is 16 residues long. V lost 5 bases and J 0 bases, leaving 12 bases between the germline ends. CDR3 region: CASSPGLSSYNSPLHF. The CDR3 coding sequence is TGTGCCAGCAGTCCGGGTCTAAGCTCCTATAATTCACCCCTCCACTTT.

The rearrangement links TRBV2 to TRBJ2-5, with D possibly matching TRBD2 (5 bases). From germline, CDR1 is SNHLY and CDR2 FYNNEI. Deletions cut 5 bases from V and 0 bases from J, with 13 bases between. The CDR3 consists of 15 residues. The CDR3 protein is CASSPTRGYQETQYF. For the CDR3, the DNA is TGTGCCAGCAGTCCTACTCGCGGGTACCAAGAGACCCAGTACTTC. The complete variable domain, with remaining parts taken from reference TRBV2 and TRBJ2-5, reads EPEVTQTPSHQVTQMGQEVILRCVPISNHLYFYWYRQILGQKVEFLVSFYNNEISEKSEIFDDQFSVERPDGSNFTLKIRSTKLEDSAMYFCASSPTRGYQETQYFGPGTRLLVL.

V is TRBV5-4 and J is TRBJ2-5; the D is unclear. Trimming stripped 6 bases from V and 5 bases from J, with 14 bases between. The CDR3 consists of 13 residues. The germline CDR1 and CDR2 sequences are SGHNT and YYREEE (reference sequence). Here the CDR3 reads CASKLHQRETQYF. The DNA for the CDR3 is TGTGCCAGCAAATTACACCAGAGGGAGACCCAGTACTTC.

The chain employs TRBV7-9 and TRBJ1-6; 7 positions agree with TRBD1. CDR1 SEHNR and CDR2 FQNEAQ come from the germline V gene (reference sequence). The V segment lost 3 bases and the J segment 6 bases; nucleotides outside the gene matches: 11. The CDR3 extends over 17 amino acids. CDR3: CASSFEPTGQSNSPLHF. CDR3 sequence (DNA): TGTGCCAGCAGCTTCGAGCCGACAGGGCAAAGTAATTCACCCCTCCACTTT.

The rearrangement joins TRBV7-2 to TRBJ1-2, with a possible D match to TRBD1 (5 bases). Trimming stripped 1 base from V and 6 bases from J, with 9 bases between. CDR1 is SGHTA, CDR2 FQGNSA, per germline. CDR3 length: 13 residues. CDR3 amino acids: CASSLEGNHGYTF. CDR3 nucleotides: TGTGCCAGCAGCTTAGAGGGGAACCATGGCTACACCTTC.

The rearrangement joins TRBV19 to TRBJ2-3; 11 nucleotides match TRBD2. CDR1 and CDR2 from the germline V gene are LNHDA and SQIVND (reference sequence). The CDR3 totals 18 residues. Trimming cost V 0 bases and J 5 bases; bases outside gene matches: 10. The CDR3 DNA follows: TGTGCCAGTAGTATAGATGGACCGGGACTAGCGGTGAAAGATACGCAGTATTTT. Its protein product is CASSIDGPGLAVKDTQYF.

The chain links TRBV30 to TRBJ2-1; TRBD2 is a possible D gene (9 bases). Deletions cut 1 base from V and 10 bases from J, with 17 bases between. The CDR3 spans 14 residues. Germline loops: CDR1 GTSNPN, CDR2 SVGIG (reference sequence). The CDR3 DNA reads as TGTGCCTGGAGTGCCCAGGGGGCGGGAGGGGAGCAGTTCTTC. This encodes CAWSAQGAGGEQFF.

CDR3 region: CASSLPSSGITRYEQYF. CDR3 nucleotide sequence: TGCGCCAGCAGCCTACCCTCTAGCGGGATCACCAGATACGAGCAGTACTTC. J is TRBJ2-7 and V is TRBV5-1; 9 bases align to TRBD2. Germline loops: CDR1 SGHRS, CDR2 YFSETQ. V lost 4 bases, J lost 4 bases, and 15 bases stayed unmatched. The CDR3 sequence is 17 residues long.

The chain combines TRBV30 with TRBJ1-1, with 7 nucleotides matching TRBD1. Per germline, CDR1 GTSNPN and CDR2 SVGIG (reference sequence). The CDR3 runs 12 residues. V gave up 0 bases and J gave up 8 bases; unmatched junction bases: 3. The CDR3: CAWSVQGQEAFF. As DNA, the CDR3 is TGTGCCTGGAGTGTACAGGGACAGGAAGCTTTCTTT. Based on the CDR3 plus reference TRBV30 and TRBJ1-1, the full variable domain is SQTIHQWPATLVQPVGSPLSLECTVEGTSNPNLYWYRQAAGRGLQLLFYSVGIGQISSEVPQNLSASRPQDRQFILSSKKLLLSDSGFYLCAWSVQGQEAFFGQGTRLTVV.

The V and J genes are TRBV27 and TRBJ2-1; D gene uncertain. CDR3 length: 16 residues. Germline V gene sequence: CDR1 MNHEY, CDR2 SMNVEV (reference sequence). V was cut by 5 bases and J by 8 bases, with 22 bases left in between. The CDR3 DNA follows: TGTGCCAGCAGTACCCGTCGTACGCAGGCTCCTGATGAGCAGTTCTTC. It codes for CASSTRRTQAPDEQFF.

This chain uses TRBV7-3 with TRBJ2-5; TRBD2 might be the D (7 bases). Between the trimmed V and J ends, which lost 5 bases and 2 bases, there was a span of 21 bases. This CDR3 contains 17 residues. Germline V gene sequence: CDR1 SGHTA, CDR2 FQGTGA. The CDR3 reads CASSQGGGITEQETQYF. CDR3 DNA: TGTGCCAGCAGCCAAGGGGGGGGGATAACAGAACAAGAGACCCAGTACTTC.

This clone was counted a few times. For the CDR3, the DNA is TGTGCCATCAGCTATAGCGGTGGGGCCTCCTACGAGCAGTACTTC. Translated, it gives CAISYSGGASYEQYF. The V call is TRBV10-3, the J call TRBJ2-7; possible D gene TRBD2, 6 bases. Trimming removed 6 bases from V and 0 bases from J, with 15 bases in between. CDR1 is ENHRY and CDR2 is SYGVKD in the germline V gene. The CDR3 sequence is 15 residues long.

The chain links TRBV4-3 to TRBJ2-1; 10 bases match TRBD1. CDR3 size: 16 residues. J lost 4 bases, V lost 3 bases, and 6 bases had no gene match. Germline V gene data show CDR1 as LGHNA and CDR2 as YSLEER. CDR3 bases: TGCGCCAGCAGCCAGCTGACAGGGGGCGAGTACAATGAGCAGTTCTTC. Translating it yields CASSQLTGGEYNEQFF.

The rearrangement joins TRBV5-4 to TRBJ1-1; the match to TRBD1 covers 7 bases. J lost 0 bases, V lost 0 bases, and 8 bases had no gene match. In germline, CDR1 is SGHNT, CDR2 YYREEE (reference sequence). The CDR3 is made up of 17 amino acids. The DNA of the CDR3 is TGTGCCAGCAGCTTGGTTTTAGGGGGCGACATGAACACTGAAGCTTTCTTT. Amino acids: CASSLVLGGDMNTEAFF.

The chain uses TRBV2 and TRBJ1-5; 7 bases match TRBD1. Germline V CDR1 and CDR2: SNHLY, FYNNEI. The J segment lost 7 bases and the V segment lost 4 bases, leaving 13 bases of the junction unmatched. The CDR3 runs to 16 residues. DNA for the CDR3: TGTGCCAGCAGTGCACGCGACAGGGTGAGGGAGCAGCCCCAGCATTTT. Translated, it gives CASSARDRVREQPQHF. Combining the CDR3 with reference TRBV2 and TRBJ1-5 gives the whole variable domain EPEVTQTPSHQVTQMGQEVILRCVPISNHLYFYWYRQILGQKVEFLVSFYNNEISEKSEIFDDQFSVERPDGSNFTLKIRSTKLEDSAMYFCASSARDRVREQPQHFGDGTRLSIL.

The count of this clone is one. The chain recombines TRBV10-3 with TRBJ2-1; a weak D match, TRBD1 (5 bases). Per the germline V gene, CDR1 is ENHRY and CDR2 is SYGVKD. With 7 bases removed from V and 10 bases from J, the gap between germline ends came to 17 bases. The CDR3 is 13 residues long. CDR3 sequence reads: CAITGAHLGEQFF. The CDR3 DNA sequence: TGTGCCATCACTGGGGCCCACTTAGGAGAGCAGTTCTTC.

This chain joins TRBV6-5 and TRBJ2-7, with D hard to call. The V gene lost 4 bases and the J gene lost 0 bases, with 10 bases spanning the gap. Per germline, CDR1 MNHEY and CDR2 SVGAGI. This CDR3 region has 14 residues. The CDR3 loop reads CASSSPRSSYEQYF. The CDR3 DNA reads TGTGCCAGCAGTTCCCCTCGGAGCTCCTACGAGCAGTACTTC.

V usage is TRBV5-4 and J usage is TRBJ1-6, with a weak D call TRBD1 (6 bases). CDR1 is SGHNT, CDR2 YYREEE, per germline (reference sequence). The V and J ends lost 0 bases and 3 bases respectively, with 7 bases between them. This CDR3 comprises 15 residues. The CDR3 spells CASSLEGDYNSPLHF. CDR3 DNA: TGTGCCAGCAGCTTGGAGGGGGACTATAATTCACCCCTCCACTTT.

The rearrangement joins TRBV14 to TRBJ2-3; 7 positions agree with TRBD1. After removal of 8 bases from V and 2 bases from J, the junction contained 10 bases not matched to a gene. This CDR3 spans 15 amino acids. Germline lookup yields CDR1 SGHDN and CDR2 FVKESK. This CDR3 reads CASRKTGRSTDTQYF. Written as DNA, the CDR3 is TGTGCCAGCCGCAAGACAGGGCGGTCCACAGATACGCAGTATTTT.